This TCR beta chain was documented in a study of spatial heterogeneity in lung cancer. Whole-study findings and limits: Ubiquitous, expanded tumor-derived TCRs were more frequently observed in blood at resection than at follow-up.

This clonotype was seen ten or more times. Its antigen is undetermined. The sample's time point: sample taken at primary tumor resection. V was cut by 4 bases and J by 1 base, with 10 bases left in between. There are 14 residues in the CDR3. The germline V gene encodes CDR1 SNHLY and CDR2 FYNNEI. Single TCR cDNA molecules each had their own unique molecular identifier. TCRdb reprocessed the 5' RACE reads with MiXCR, giving one entry per CDR3 protein. The sample consists of approximately 21,000 distinct CDR3 sequences, over 3% of them appearing once. The TCR sequence derives from a female donor with early-stage non-small cell lung cancer. The source was PBMCs, collected at surgery. The J gene is TRBJ2-5, the V gene TRBV2, with D perhaps TRBD1 or TRBD2 (5 bases each). The CDR3 loop is CASSAQGPQETQYF. DNA for the CDR3: TGTGCCAGCAGTGCCCAGGGACCCCAAGAGACCCAGTACTTC.